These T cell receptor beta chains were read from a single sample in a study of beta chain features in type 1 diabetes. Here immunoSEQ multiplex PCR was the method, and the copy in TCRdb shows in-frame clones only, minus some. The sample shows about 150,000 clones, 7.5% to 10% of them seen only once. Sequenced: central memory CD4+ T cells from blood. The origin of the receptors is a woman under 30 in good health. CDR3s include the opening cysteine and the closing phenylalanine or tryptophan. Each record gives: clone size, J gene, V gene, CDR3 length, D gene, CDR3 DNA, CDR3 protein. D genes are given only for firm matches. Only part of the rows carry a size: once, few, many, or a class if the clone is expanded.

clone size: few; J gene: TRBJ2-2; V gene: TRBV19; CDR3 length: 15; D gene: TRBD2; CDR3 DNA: TGTGCCAGTAGGGGAGGGGCCCTAAACACCGGGGAGCTGTTTTTT; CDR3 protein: CASRGGALNTGELFF
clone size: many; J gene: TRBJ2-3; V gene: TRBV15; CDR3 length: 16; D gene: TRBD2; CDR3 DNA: TGTGCCACCAGCAGAGATGCTAGCGGACCCACAGATACGCAGTATTTT; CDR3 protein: CATSRDASGPTDTQYF
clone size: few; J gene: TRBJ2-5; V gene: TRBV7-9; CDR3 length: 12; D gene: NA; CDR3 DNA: TGTGCCAGCAGCTTAGTCTCAGAGACCCAGTACTTC; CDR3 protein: CASSLVSETQYF
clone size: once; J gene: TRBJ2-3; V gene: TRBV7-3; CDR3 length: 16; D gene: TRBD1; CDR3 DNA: TGTGCCAGCCGCGCGGGACAGGGTCCTAGCACAGATACGCAGTATTTT; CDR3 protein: CASRAGQGPSTDTQYF
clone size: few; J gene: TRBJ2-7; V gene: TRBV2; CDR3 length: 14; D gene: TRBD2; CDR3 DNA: TGTGCCAGCAGTGCAGGGCTAGCGGGAGCCGAGCAGTACTTC; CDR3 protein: CASSAGLAGAEQYF
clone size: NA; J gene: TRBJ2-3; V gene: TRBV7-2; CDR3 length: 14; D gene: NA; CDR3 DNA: TGTGCCAGCAGCCCACAGGGCTCCACAGATACGCAGTATTTT; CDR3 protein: CASSPQGSTDTQYF
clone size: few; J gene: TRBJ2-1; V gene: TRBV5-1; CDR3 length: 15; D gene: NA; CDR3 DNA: TGCGCCAGCAGCTTGGGAGACTCAGCCCACAATGAGCAGTTCTTC; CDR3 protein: CASSLGDSAHNEQFF
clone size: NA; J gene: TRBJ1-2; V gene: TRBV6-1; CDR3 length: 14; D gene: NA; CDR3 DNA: TGTGCCAGCAGTGAAGATCACGGGAACTATGGCTACACCTTC; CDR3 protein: CASSEDHGNYGYTF
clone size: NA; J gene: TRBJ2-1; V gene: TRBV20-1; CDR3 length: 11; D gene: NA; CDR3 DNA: TGCAGTGCTGAGGCAGCCAATGAGCAGTTCTTC; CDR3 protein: CSAEAANEQFF
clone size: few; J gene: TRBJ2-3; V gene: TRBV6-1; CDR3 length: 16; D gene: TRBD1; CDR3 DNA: TGTGCCAGCAGTGAATTTAGGACAGGGAGCACAGATACGCAGTATTTT; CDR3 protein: CASSEFRTGSTDTQYF
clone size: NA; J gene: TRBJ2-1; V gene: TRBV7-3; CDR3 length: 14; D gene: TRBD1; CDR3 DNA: TGTGCCAGCAGCTCTGGACAGGGGGAAGGTGAGCAGTTCTTC; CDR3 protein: CASSSGQGEGEQFF
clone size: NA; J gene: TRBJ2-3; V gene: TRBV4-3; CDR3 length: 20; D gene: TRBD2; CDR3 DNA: TGCGCCAGCAGCCAAGTGCAGGGTGGGACTAGCGGGGGTGGGACAGATACGCAGTATTTT; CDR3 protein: CASSQVQGGTSGGGTDTQYF
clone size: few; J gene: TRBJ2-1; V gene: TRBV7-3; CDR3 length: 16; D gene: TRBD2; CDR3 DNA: TGTGCCAGCAGCTCACTAGCGGGGGGACGTTACAATGAGCAGTTCTTC; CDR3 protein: CASSSLAGGRYNEQFF
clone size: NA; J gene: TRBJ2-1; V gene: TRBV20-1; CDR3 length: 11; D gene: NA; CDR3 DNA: TGCAGTGCTAGACAAAACAATGAGCAGTTCTTC; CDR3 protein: CSARQNNEQFF